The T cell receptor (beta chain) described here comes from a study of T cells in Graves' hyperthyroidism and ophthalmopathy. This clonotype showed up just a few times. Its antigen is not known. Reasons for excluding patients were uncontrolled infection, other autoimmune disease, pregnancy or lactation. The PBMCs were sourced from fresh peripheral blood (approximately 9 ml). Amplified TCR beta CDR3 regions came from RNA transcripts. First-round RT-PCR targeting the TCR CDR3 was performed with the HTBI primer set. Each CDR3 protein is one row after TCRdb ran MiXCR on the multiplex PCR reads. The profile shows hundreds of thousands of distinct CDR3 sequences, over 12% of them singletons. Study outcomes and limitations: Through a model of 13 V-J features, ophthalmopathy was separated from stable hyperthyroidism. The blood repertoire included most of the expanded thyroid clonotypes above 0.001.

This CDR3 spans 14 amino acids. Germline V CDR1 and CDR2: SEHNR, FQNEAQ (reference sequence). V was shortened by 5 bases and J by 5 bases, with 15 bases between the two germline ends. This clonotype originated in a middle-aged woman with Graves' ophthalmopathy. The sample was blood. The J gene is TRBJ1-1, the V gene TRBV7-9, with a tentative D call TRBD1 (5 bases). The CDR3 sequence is CASSPIRVGTEAFF. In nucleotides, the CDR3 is TGTGCCAGCAGCCCTATCAGGGTGGGGACTGAAGCTTTCTTT.